This TCR beta chain comes out of a study of early T cells in non-severe SARS-CoV-2 infection. Findings and caveats of the study: VDJdb matching, biased toward anti-spike CD8 responses, missed private and CD4 specificities.

Germline V lookup: CDR1 SGDLS, CDR2 YYNGEE. The CDR3 totals 13 residues. The V gene lost 3 bases and the J gene lost 3 bases, with 7 bases spanning the gap. Using its own MiXCR run on the 5' RACE reads, TCRdb lists one record per CDR3 protein. The sample has more than 85,000 distinct CDR3 sequences, approximately 14% seen once; the top ten hold roughly 6.3%. Turning to this clonotype: The target antigen is unknown.

The chain employs TRBV9 and TRBJ1-5; D is ambiguous. This TCR was sampled from an adult who was a healthcare worker with PCR-confirmed SARS-CoV-2 infection or an uninfected control (not recorded which). The sequencing sample was made of whole blood. CDR3 residues: CASSEGPNQPQHF. The CDR3 nucleotides are TGTGCCAGCAGCGAGGGCCCCAATCAGCCCCAGCATTTT.